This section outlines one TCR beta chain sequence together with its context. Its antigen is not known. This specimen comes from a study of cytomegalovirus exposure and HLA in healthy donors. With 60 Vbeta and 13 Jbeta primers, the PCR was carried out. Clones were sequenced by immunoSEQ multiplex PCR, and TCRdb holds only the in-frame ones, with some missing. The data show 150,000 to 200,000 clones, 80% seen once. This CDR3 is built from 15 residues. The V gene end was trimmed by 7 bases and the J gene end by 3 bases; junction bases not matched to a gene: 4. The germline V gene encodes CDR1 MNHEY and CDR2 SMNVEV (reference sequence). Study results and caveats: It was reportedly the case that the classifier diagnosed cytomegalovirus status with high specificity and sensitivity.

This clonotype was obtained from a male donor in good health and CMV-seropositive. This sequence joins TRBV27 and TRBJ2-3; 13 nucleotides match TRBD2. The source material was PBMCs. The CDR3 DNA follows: TGTGCCAGCACGCAGGGACTAGCGGGAACAGATACGCAGTATTTT. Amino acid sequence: CASTQGLAGTDTQYF.